Following are 27 T cell receptor beta chains from one sample sequenced in a study of patients and donors after allogeneic stem cell transplantation. TCRdb passed the RT-PCR reads through MiXCR, listing each CDR3 protein once. Here the sample spans some 10,000 distinct CDR3 sequences, about 4% being singletons. Specimen: blood, either unsorted or a sorted T cell fraction (not recorded which). The origin of the receptors is a human donor who was either an allogeneic HSCT recipient or a stem cell or donor lymphocyte infusion donor (not recorded which). It is not recorded whose cells these are; they may come from a transplant donor.

In its sample, this clonotype ranks as medium-sized. This chain connects TRBV5-1 to TRBJ2-3; 7 bases map to TRBD1. V shed 0 bases and J 6 bases; nucleotides not matched to a gene: 4. The CDR3 length is 14 residues. The germline gives CDR1 SGHRS, CDR2 YFSETQ. The CDR3 protein is CASSLGQGFDTQYF. In DNA form, the CDR3 reads TGCGCCAGCAGCTTGGGACAGGGTTTTGATACGCAGTATTTT.

This clonotype was observed at least ten times. The chain links TRBV11-2 to TRBJ2-3; D call uncertain. V was clipped by 3 bases and J by 2 bases, with 0 bases between them. This CDR3 comprises 11 residues. Germline V gene sequence: CDR1 SGHAT, CDR2 FQNNGV. CDR3: CASSFTDTQYF. Written as DNA, the CDR3 is TGTGCCAGCAGCTTCACAGATACGCAGTATTTT.

The table lists this clonotype with many counts. The chain employs TRBV7-9 and TRBJ2-5; possible D gene TRBD1, 6 bases. V was trimmed by 3 bases and J by 4 bases, leaving 12 bases between them. This CDR3 spans 14 amino acids. Germline CDR1 and CDR2: SEHNR and FQNEAQ (reference sequence). The CDR3 here is CASSLFTGRETQYF. DNA of the CDR3: TGTGCCAGCAGCTTGTTTACAGGGCGAGAGACCCAGTACTTC.

The V and J genes are TRBV7-2 and TRBJ2-5; 9 bases map to TRBD1. CDR1 is SGHTA, CDR2 FQGNSA, per germline. J was trimmed by 3 bases and V by 5 bases; bases with no gene match: 1. The CDR3 is 13 residues long. CDR3 nucleotides: TGTGCCAGCAGCCGGGACAGGGAAGAGACCCAGTACTTC. It translates to CASSRDREETQYF.

This clonotype was counted ten times or more. The rearrangement uses TRBV2 and TRBJ2-2, with D maybe TRBD2 (6 bases). Trimming removed 6 bases at V and 5 bases at J, with 13 bases between. The CDR3 length is 14 residues. CDR1 and CDR2 from the germline V gene are SNHLY and FYNNEI. Written as DNA, the CDR3 is TGTGCCAGCAGGGAGTGGCGGGAAACCGGGGAGCTGTTTTTT. It is translated as CASREWRETGELFF.

This clonotype was found a few times. V is TRBV28 and J is TRBJ2-2; D remains ambiguous. CDR3 size: 10 residues. Between the trimmed V and J ends, which lost 8 bases and 7 bases, there was a span of 5 bases. Germline values: CDR1 MDHEN, CDR2 SYDVKM. The CDR3 reads CASGSGELFF. The CDR3, as DNA: TGTGCCAGCGGAAGCGGGGAGCTGTTTTTT.

This clonotype counts as medium-sized. V usage is TRBV7-2 and J usage is TRBJ1-3, with D possibly matching TRBD1 (6 bases). The V gene's germline CDR1 is SGHTA and CDR2 FQGNSA. The CDR3 consists of 16 residues. V dropped 4 bases and J dropped 1 base, with 14 bases sitting between them. The DNA of the CDR3 is TGTGCCAGCAGCTGGCAACAGGGCCCATCTGGAAACACCATATATTTT. Its translation is CASSWQQGPSGNTIYF.

Ten or more counts support this clonotype. The gene calls are TRBV12-3 or TRBV12-4 and TRBJ1-5; no definite D call. The CDR3 extends over 12 amino acids. V was pared by 3 bases and J by 6 bases, with 6 bases between. In nucleotides, the CDR3 is TGTGCCAGCAGTTTGGCAGGTCAGCCCCAGCATTTT. Translating gives CASSLAGQPQHF.

There are a few counts of this clonotype. The V and J genes are TRBV20-1 and TRBJ1-2; 9 bases agree with TRBD1. The CDR3 has 13 residues. The trim removed 5 bases at V and 7 bases at J, leaving 8 bases unmatched. Germline CDR1 DFQATT, CDR2 SNEGSKA (reference sequence). CDR3 DNA sequence: TGCAGTGCTTCACAGGGGGCGCGTTTTGGCTACACCTTC. Amino acids: CSASQGARFGYTF.

By sample share, this clonotype is medium-sized (0.01 to 0.1%). This rearrangement joins TRBV28 to TRBJ1-2; possibly TRBD1 for D (6 bases). The germline V gene has CDR1 MDHEN and CDR2 SYDVKM. The V and J ends lost 1 base and 8 bases respectively, with 11 bases between them. CDR3 length: 13 amino acids. CDR3 amino acids: CASSLSGALGYTF. As DNA, the CDR3 is TGTGCCAGCAGTTTATCGGGGGCGTTGGGCTACACCTTC.

This clonotype was seen ten or more times. The rearrangement links TRBV18 to TRBJ2-7; D call uncertain. Germline V CDR1 and CDR2: KGHSH, LQKENI. The length of the CDR3 is 15 residues. V was shortened by 1 base and J by 0 bases, with 10 bases between the two germline ends. CDR3: CASSPRSLSSYEQYF. The DNA for the CDR3 is TGTGCCAGCTCACCACGGAGCCTGAGCTCCTACGAGCAGTACTTC.

This clonotype has more than one count but fewer than ten. The CDR3 DNA follows: TGTGCCAGCAGCCAAGGGGTGTTAAACTCACCCCTCCACTTT. This translates into CASSQGVLNSPLHF. The chain recombines TRBV3-1 with TRBJ1-6; D gene uncertain. V lost 1 base and J 10 bases, leaving 11 bases between the germline ends. CDR3 length: 14 residues. CDR1 and CDR2 (germline): LGHDT, YNNKEL (reference sequence). The whole variable domain, filled in from reference TRBV3-1 and TRBJ1-6, reads DTAVSQTPKYLVTQMGNDKSIKCEQNLGHDTMYWYKQDSKKFLKIMFSYNNKELIINETVPNRFSPKSPDKAHLNLHINSLELGDSAVYFCASSQGVLNSPLHFGNGTRLTVT.

This clonotype was seen repeatedly, ten times or more. This rearrangement joins TRBV5-6 to TRBJ2-7, with unresolved D. The CDR3 runs 13 residues. The V and J ends lost 0 bases and 0 bases respectively, with 4 bases between them. Per germline, CDR1 SGHDT and CDR2 YYEEEE. This CDR3 reads CASSLAVSYEQYF. In DNA form, the CDR3 reads TGTGCCAGCAGCTTGGCCGTCTCCTACGAGCAGTACTTC.

This clonotype rates as medium-sized. This chain uses TRBV10-3 with TRBJ1-5, with D perhaps matching TRBD1 (5 bases). The CDR3 runs 21 residues. Trimming took off 0 bases at V and 4 bases at J, with 28 bases between the two ends. Germline-derived CDR1 and CDR2 are ENHRY and SYGVKD. As DNA, the CDR3 is TGTGCCATCAGTGAGTCGGGTTGGACTACCTGGGTGTGGGGACCTAATCAGCCCCAGCATTTT. As protein: CAISESGWTTWVWGPNQPQHF.

This clonotype was recorded at least ten times. The J gene is TRBJ2-1, the V gene TRBV28; D gene ambiguous. The germline V gene has CDR1 MDHEN and CDR2 SYDVKM. This CDR3 has 13 amino acids. Trimming took 5 bases from V and 9 from J, leaving 14 bases between them. This CDR3 is CASSPIWTIEQFF. The DNA of the CDR3 is TGTGCCAGCAGTCCGATATGGACCATTGAGCAGTTCTTC. Variable domain in full (rest from reference TRBV28 and TRBJ2-1): DVKVTQSSRYLVKRTGEKVFLECVQDMDHENMFWYRQDPGLGLRLIYFSYDVKMKEKGDIPEGYSVSREKKERFSLILESASTNQTSMYLCASSPIWTIEQFFGPGTRLTVL.

This sequence joins TRBV7-7 and TRBJ2-5; 11 positions match TRBD2. CDR1 is SSHAT, CDR2 FNYEAQ, per germline (reference sequence). The length of the CDR3 is 16 residues. Trimming removed 4 bases from V and 7 bases from J; junction bases left unmatched: 11. CDR3 nucleotides: TGTGCCAGCAGCTCTGGGACTAGCGGAAGCTCCGGGACCCAGTACTTC. Encoded protein: CASSSGTSGSSGTQYF.

This clonotype was detected ten times or more. The V gene is TRBV20-1, the J gene TRBJ2-1; weak D call: TRBD2 (5 bases). Germline lookup yields CDR1 DFQATT and CDR2 SNEGSKA (reference sequence). V lost 0 bases, J lost 3 bases, and 15 bases lay in between. The CDR3 has 16 residues. The CDR3: CSARDFVRTSYNEQFF. The CDR3 DNA follows: TGCAGTGCTAGAGATTTCGTCCGAACTAGCTACAATGAGCAGTTCTTC.

This clonotype was detected many times. The V gene is TRBV18, the J gene TRBJ2-1; 7 nucleotides align to TRBD2. V lost 4 bases and J lost 5; bases outside the gene matches: 8. The CDR3 spans 15 residues. Germline V gene lookup returns CDR1 KGHSH and CDR2 LQKENI. CDR3 in DNA: TGTGCCAGCTCACAAGTCGGACTAGAAAACAATGAGCAGTTCTTC. As protein: CASSQVGLENNEQFF.

This clonotype was observed many times. The chain is built from TRBV12-3 or TRBV12-4 and TRBJ2-1; 9 nucleotides agree with TRBD2. V trimming: 1 base; J trimming: 0 bases; junction bases outside the gene matches: 4. CDR3 length: 17 residues. This CDR3 reads CASSLVTTSGSYNEQFF. DNA for the CDR3: TGTGCCAGCAGTTTAGTGACGACTAGCGGCTCCTACAATGAGCAGTTCTTC.

This clonotype was recorded at least ten times. The chain combines TRBV4-2 with TRBJ1-4; perhaps TRBD1 as D (6 bases). V lost 0 bases, J lost 7 bases, and 18 bases lay in between. The CDR3 covers 17 residues. Germline-derived CDR1 and CDR2 are LGHNA and YNFKEQ. The CDR3 is CASSQEGPDSRAEKLFF. The CDR3 DNA sequence: TGTGCCAGCAGCCAAGAAGGACCGGACAGTCGGGCTGAAAAACTGTTTTTT.

This clonotype came up many times. The rearrangement uses TRBV6-6 and TRBJ1-5, with D perhaps matching TRBD1 (6 bases). V lost 0 bases, J lost 6 bases, and 15 bases lay in between. Germline CDR1 and CDR2: MNHNY and SVGAGI (reference sequence). The CDR3 runs to 16 residues. The CDR3 nucleotides read TGTGCCAGCAGTTACTCTACGGGGGGCTATAGTCAGCCCCAGCATTTT. This translates into CASSYSTGGYSQPQHF.

The chain links TRBV2 to TRBJ2-1; 7 nucleotides align to TRBD2. The germline gives CDR1 SNHLY, CDR2 FYNNEI. Trimming cost V 11 bases and J 4 bases; bases outside gene matches: 11. The CDR3 is made up of 14 amino acids. The DNA of the CDR3 is TGTGCCGGAAACCGGGACTATGATTACAATGAGCAGTTCTTC. Translation: CAGNRDYDYNEQFF.

This clonotype was observed at least ten times. This chain connects TRBV28 to TRBJ1-1; D unresolved. From germline, CDR1 is MDHEN and CDR2 SYDVKM. Trimming stripped 7 bases from V and 5 bases from J, with 17 bases between. The CDR3 extends over 14 amino acids. The CDR3 DNA follows: TGTGCCAGCAAGACGTTAGGAGGTCGGACTGAAGCTTTCTTT. It is translated as CASKTLGGRTEAFF.

In this sample, this clonotype turned up a few times. This chain joins TRBV12-3 or TRBV12-4 and TRBJ2-2, with no clear D. With 7 bases removed from V and 6 bases from J, the gap between germline ends came to 12 bases. The CDR3 spans 13 residues. The DNA for the CDR3 is TGTGCCAGCACCCTTGTCGTCGCCGGGGAGCTGTTTTTT. As protein: CASTLVVAGELFF.

This clonotype was seen repeatedly, ten times or more. The chain links TRBV4-1 to TRBJ2-5; 10 bases are a match to TRBD2. V dropped 2 bases and J dropped 4; count of bases not matched to a gene: 7. The germline V gene encodes CDR1 MGHRA and CDR2 YSYEKL. This CDR3 has 16 amino acids. As DNA, the CDR3 is TGCGCCAGCAGCCAACCGGGCCTAGCGGGAGTAGAGACCCAGTACTTC. Its translation: CASSQPGLAGVETQYF.

By proportion, this clonotype is medium-sized. The chain couples TRBV12-3 or TRBV12-4 to TRBJ1-1; D gene ambiguous. The V and J ends lost 5 bases and 4 bases respectively, with 14 bases between them. This CDR3 is built from 14 residues. The CDR3 DNA reads TGTGCCAGCAGTAGACGGACGGGTGCCACTGAAGCTTTCTTT. This translates into CASSRRTGATEAFF.

In its sample, this clonotype ranks as medium-sized. The rearrangement links TRBV5-1 to TRBJ2-3; maybe TRBD2 (5 bases). CDR3 length: 14 amino acids. Germline CDR1 is SGHRS and CDR2 is YFSETQ. The ends were cut back, 0 bases at V and 2 bases at J, with 7 bases in the middle. CDR3 DNA sequence: TGCGCCAGCAGCTTGGGGGAGTCCACAGATACGCAGTATTTT. It encodes CASSLGESTDTQYF.